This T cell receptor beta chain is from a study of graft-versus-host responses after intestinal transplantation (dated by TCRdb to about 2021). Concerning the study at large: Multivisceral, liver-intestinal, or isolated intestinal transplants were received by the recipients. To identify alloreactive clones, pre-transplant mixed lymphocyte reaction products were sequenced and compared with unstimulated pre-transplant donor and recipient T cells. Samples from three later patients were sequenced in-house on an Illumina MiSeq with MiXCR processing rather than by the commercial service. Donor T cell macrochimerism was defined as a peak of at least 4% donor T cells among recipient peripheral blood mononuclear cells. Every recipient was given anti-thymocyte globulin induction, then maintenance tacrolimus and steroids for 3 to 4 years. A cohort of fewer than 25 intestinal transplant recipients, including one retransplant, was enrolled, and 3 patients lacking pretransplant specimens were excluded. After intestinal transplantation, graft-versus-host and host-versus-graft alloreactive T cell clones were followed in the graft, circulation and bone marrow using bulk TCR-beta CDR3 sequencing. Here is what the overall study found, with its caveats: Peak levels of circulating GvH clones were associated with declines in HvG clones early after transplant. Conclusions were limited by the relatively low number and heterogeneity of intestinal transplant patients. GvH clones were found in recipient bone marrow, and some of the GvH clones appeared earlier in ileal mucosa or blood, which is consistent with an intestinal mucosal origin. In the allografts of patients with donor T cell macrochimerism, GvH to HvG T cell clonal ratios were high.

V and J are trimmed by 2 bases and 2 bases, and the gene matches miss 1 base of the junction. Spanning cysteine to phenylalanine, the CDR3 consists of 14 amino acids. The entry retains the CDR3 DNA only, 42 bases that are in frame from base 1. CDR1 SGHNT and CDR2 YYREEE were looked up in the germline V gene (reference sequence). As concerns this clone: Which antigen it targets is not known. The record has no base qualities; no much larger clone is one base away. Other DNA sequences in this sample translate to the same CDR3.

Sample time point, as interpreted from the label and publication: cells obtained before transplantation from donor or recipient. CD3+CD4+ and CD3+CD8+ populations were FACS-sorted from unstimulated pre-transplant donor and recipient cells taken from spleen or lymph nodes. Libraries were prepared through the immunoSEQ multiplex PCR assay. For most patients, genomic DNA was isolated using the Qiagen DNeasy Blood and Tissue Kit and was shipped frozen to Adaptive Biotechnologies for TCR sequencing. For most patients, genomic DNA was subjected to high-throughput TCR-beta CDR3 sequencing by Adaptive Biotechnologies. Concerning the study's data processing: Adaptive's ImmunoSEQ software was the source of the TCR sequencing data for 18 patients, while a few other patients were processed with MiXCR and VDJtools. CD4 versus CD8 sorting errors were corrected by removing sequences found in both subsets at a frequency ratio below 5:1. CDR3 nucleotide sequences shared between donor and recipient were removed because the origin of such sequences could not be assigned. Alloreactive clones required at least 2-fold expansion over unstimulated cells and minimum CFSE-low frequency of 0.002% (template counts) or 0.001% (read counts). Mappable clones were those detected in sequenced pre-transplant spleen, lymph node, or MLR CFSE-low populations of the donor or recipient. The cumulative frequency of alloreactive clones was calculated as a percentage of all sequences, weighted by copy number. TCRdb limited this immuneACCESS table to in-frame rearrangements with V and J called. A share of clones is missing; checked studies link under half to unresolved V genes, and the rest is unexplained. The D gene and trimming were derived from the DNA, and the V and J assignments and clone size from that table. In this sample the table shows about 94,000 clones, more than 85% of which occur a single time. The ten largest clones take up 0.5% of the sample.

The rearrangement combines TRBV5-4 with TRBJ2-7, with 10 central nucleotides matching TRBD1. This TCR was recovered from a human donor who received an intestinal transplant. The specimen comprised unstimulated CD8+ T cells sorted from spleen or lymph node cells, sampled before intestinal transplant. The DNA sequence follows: TGTGCCAGCAGCTTAGGACAGGGGGCCTACGAGCAGTACTTC. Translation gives CASSLGQGAYEQYF.